Described below is a single TCR beta chain sequence and its context. RNA totalling roughly 0.5 to 1 ug underwent reverse transcription with random hexamers. A single record per CDR3 protein comes from TCRdb applying MiXCR to the immunoSEQ multiplex PCR reads. The top ten clones hold around 0.1% of a sample with some 180,000 distinct CDR3 sequences, approximately 94% of them seen once. The data derive from a study of CD8 T cells in Susac syndrome. Both CD4+ and CD8+ T cells were negatively isolated, and TEMRA cells underwent FACS enrichment. This CDR3 has 12 residues. Germline values: CDR1 SGHAT, CDR2 FQDESV (reference sequence). With 5 bases removed from V and 10 bases from J, the gap between germline ends came to 12 bases.

The gene calls are TRBV11-1 and TRBJ2-1, with TRBD2 as a possible D gene (6 bases). The source is a human donor in good health. Sequencing was done on a sample of CD4+ T cells from PBMCs. The CDR3 DNA reads as TGTGCCAGCAGCCAACCGGGACTCGAGCAGTTCTTC. It is translated as CASSQPGLEQFF.